The 21 T cell receptor beta chains in this list originate from one sample, sequenced in a study of shared clonotypes between healthy human individuals. Some clones are missing from TCRdb's copy, which holds only in-frame ones; the method was immunoSEQ multiplex PCR. In the table there are about 2.3 million clones, 85% to 95% of which are singletons. Source material: naive CD4+ T cells from PBMCs. Subset denoted: CD45RA+ positively selected. The origin of the receptors is a man aged 18 to 30 in good health. Some clones in this sample may be carry-over from other donors' samples.

Of note for this clone: The sample carries other DNA sequences with the same CDR3. V usage is TRBV28 and J usage is TRBJ1-5, with a possible D match to TRBD1 (5 bases). V lost 2 bases and J lost 4, with 9 bases in between. There are 14 residues in the CDR3. Germline CDR1 MDHEN, CDR2 SYDVKM. CDR3 nucleotides: TGTGCCAGCAGTTTAAGCAGGGTTAATCAGCCCCAGCATTTT. This encodes CASSLSRVNQPQHF.

The genes are TRBV10-3 and TRBJ1-5, with a tentative D call TRBD1 (5 bases). V was shortened by 9 bases and J by 0 bases, with 9 bases between the two germline ends. Germline V CDR1 and CDR2: ENHRY, SYGVKD. The CDR3 runs 13 residues. As DNA, the CDR3 is TGTGCCATATGCAGGGCTAGCAATCAGCCCCAGCATTTT. It encodes CAICRASNQPQHF.

Of note for this clone: This same CDR3 is encoded by further DNA sequences in the sample. The chain couples TRBV5-1 to TRBJ1-2; no firm D call. CDR1 is SGHRS, CDR2 YFSETQ, per germline. The CDR3 is 14 residues long. V shed 0 bases and J shed 7 bases, with 13 bases lying between them. In DNA, the CDR3 is TGCGCCAGCAGCTTGGAAGGAGGGAAGGGTGGCTACACCTTC. It yields the protein CASSLEGGKGGYTF.

The chain recombines TRBV7-9 with TRBJ1-4; D not resolved. The germline gives CDR1 SEHNR, CDR2 FQNEAQ (reference sequence). V was shortened by 5 bases and J by 8 bases, with 18 bases between the two germline ends. This CDR3 has 15 amino acids. This chain's CDR3 is CASSEEHGAGEKLFF. CDR3 coding DNA: TGTGCCAGCAGCGAGGAACACGGCGCTGGGGAAAAACTGTTTTTT.

Worth noting for this clone: The same CDR3 also results from other DNA sequences found in this sample. The V gene is TRBV4-1, the J gene TRBJ2-1, with D possibly TRBD1 on 5 matching bases. The germline V gene encodes CDR1 MGHRA and CDR2 YSYEKL. This CDR3 comprises 14 residues. Trimming shortened V by 1 base and J by 4 bases, and 8 bases separated the two germline ends. The CDR3 DNA is TGCGCCAGCAGCCAAGTCTCAGGGTACAATGAGCAGTTCTTC. Protein sequence: CASSQVSGYNEQFF.

In this sample, this clone turned up once. This chain links TRBV5-1 with TRBJ2-2; possible D gene TRBD2, 6 bases. The CDR3 sequence is 16 residues long. Trimming removed 0 bases at V and 3 bases at J, with 12 bases between. CDR1 is SGHRS and CDR2 is YFSETQ in the germline V gene. The DNA of the CDR3 is TGCGCCAGCAGCTTGGTGGGCGGAGGGGACACCGGGGAGCTGTTTTTT. It encodes CASSLVGGGDTGELFF.

The chain has TRBV11-3 and TRBJ2-1; D is unclear. With 8 bases removed from V and 4 bases from J, the gap between germline ends came to 6 bases. Per germline, CDR1 SGHNT and CDR2 YENEEA. CDR3 size: 11 residues. CDR3 nucleotide sequence: TGTGCCAGCGGGAAGTACAATGAGCAGTTCTTC. It yields the protein CASGKYNEQFF.

This rearrangement joins TRBV4-1 to TRBJ2-3; no clear D gene. Germline CDR1 and CDR2: MGHRA and YSYEKL. CDR3 length: 17 amino acids. Trimming stripped 0 bases from V and 2 bases from J, with 15 bases between. CDR3 loop: CASSQDYRSFVTDTQYF. As DNA, the CDR3 is TGCGCCAGCAGCCAAGACTACCGGAGCTTTGTCACAGATACGCAGTATTTT.

The chain couples TRBV2 to TRBJ1-2; D gene unclear. The CDR3 is made up of 12 amino acids. Trimming took off 6 bases at V and 9 bases at J, with 14 bases between the two ends. Germline lookup yields CDR1 SNHLY and CDR2 FYNNEI. The CDR3 sequence is CASSPPRWSYTF. Here the CDR3 DNA reads TGTGCCAGCAGCCCGCCGAGGTGGAGCTACACCTTC.

The V and J genes are TRBV7-8 and TRBJ2-1; D unresolved. The V gene's germline CDR1 is SGHVS and CDR2 FQNEAQ. The CDR3 covers 15 residues. V lost 4 bases and J 2 bases, leaving 12 bases between the germline ends. CDR3 coding DNA: TGTGCCAGCAGCTCCAAAGGCGGAGCCTACAATGAGCAGTTCTTC. It translates to CASSSKGGAYNEQFF.

This clone was seen a handful of times. The chain recombines TRBV18 with TRBJ1-2, with TRBD1 matching over 7 bases. V was pared by 8 bases and J by 4 bases, with 7 bases of the junction left unmatched. This CDR3 has 13 residues. In germline, CDR1 is KGHSH, CDR2 LQKENI. As DNA, the CDR3 is TGTGCCAGCGCACAGGGGACAGCCTATGGCTACACCTTC. Protein product: CASAQGTAYGYTF. The entire variable domain, with the rest obtained from reference TRBV18 and TRBJ1-2, is as follows: NAGVMQNPRHLVRRRGQEARLRCSPMKGHSHVYWYRQLPEEGLKFMVYLQKENIIDESGMPKERFSAEFPKEGPSILRIQQVVRGDSAAYFCASAQGTAYGYTFGSGTRLTVV.

V is TRBV18 and J is TRBJ2-1; no reliable D call. The CDR3 extends over 16 amino acids. Germline V gene sequence: CDR1 KGHSH, CDR2 LQKENI. V was pared by 2 bases and J by 0 bases, with 11 bases between. The CDR3 nucleotides are TGTGCCAGCTCACCAGGTCGAATCGTCTCCTACAATGAGCAGTTCTTC. Encoded protein: CASSPGRIVSYNEQFF.

The chain links TRBV5-1 to TRBJ2-7, with 9 bases identical to TRBD1. This CDR3 has 14 amino acids. The germline V gene encodes CDR1 SGHRS and CDR2 YFSETQ. V lost 4 bases and J lost 8; bases outside the gene matches: 10. As DNA, the CDR3 is TGCGCCAGCAGCGAACGGGACAGGGTCACCAAGCAGTACTTC. Its translation: CASSERDRVTKQYF.

The genes are TRBV19 and TRBJ2-3, with D hard to call. V gave up 3 bases and J gave up 6 bases, with 13 bases separating them. Per the germline V gene, CDR1 is LNHDA and CDR2 is SQIVND (reference sequence). The CDR3 has 14 amino acids. The CDR3 spells CASSIGPSVDTQYF. The CDR3 nucleotides read TGTGCCAGTAGTATTGGGCCAAGCGTGGATACGCAGTATTTT.

The rearrangement links TRBV12-2 to TRBJ2-7; the table assigns TRBD1, which was not confirmed against the DNA. TRBV12-2 is annotated as a pseudogene. This CDR3 is 16 amino acids long. CDR3 DNA: TGTGCAAGTCGCTTAAAATGGGACAGGGAGTCCCACGAGCAGTACTTC. This gives the protein CASRLKWDRESHEQYF.

CDR3 loop: CASRWTGGFTGELFF. CDR3 DNA sequence: TGTGCCAGTAGGTGGACAGGGGGCTTCACCGGGGAGCTGTTTTTT. The V and J genes are TRBV19 and TRBJ2-2, with 11 bases lining up with TRBD1. J was trimmed by 4 bases and V by 6 bases; bases with no gene match: 4. The germline V gene has CDR1 LNHDA and CDR2 SQIVND (reference sequence). The CDR3 has 15 residues.

This clone came up once. The chain recombines TRBV2 with TRBJ2-7, with 9 positions matching TRBD1. The germline V gene has CDR1 SNHLY and CDR2 FYNNEI. The CDR3 consists of 18 residues. The ends lost 4 bases at V and 4 bases at J; junction bases unmatched: 17. This CDR3 is CASSAGTHRDRVRYEQYF. The CDR3 region has the DNA TGTGCCAGCAGTGCCGGGACCCACCGGGACAGGGTACGGTACGAGCAGTACTTC.

The chain employs TRBV6-5 and TRBJ1-1; D is perhaps TRBD1 (5 bases). Deletions cut 2 bases from V and 1 base from J, with 8 bases between. There are 14 residues in the CDR3. Germline CDR1 is MNHEY and CDR2 is SVGAGI. The CDR3 protein is CASSYPTENTEAFF. DNA for the CDR3: TGTGCCAGCAGTTACCCGACAGAGAACACTGAAGCTTTCTTT.

The gene calls are TRBV9 and TRBJ1-4, with 7 bases identical to TRBD1. V gave up 3 bases and J gave up 4 bases; unmatched junction bases: 3. There are 14 residues in the CDR3. Germline CDR1 reads SGDLS; CDR2 reads YYNGEE. CDR3 DNA sequence: TGTGCCAGCAGCGGCCGGGACAGTAATGAAAAACTGTTTTTT. This sequence encodes CASSGRDSNEKLFF.

The chain links TRBV19 to TRBJ2-5, with 8 bases aligning to TRBD2. The length of the CDR3 is 16 residues. The germline gives CDR1 LNHDA, CDR2 SQIVND (reference sequence). J was trimmed by 1 base and V by 1 base; bases with no gene match: 5. CDR3 sequence reads: CASSIGTGGGQETQYF. CDR3 coding DNA: TGTGCCAGTAGTATAGGCACGGGAGGGGGCCAAGAGACCCAGTACTTC. Looking up the rest from reference TRBV19 and TRBJ2-5 gives the full variable domain: DGGITQSPKYLFRKEGQNVTLSCEQNLNHDAMYWYRQDPGQGLRLIYYSQIVNDFQKGDIAEGYSVSREKKESFPLTVTSAQKNPTAFYLCASSIGTGGGQETQYFGPGTRLLVL.

This chain uses TRBV10-3 with TRBJ2-7, with a weak D call TRBD2 (7 bases). Germline CDR1 ENHRY, CDR2 SYGVKD. This CDR3 is built from 18 residues. The ends were cut back, 0 bases at V and 6 bases at J, with 24 bases in the middle. The CDR3 sequence is CAISESKGGARSLGEQYF. CDR3 bases: TGTGCCATCAGTGAGTCCAAGGGGGGGGCGCGGAGCCTAGGCGAGCAGTACTTC.